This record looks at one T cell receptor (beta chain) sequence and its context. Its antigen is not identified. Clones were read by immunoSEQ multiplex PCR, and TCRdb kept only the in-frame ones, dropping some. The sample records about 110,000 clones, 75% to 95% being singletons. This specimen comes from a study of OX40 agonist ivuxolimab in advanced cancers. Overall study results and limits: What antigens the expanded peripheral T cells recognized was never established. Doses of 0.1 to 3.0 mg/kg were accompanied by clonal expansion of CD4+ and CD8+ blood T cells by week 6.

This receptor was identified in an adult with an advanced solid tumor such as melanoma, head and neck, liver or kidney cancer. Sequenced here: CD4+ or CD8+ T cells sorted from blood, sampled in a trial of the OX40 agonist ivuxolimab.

The CDR3 reads CASRWFSESSGNTIYF. The CDR3 coding sequence is TGTGCCAGCCGGTGGTTCTCGGAGAGCTCTGGAAACACCATATATTTT. This chain links TRBV28 with TRBJ1-3; D gene uncertain. Germline V gene sequence: CDR1 MDHEN, CDR2 SYDVKM. The CDR3 is 16 amino acids. V lost 8 bases and J 0 bases, leaving 17 bases between the germline ends.